These T cell receptor beta chains were read from a single sample in a study of blood T cell repertoires in COVID-19. Clones were read by immunoSEQ multiplex PCR, and TCRdb kept only the in-frame ones, dropping some. The profile shows about 130,000 clones, around 81% of them singletons. Material: peripheral blood. All receptors come from a man in his forties with active or convalescent COVID-19. The CDR3 runs from the conserved cysteine through the conserved F or W. A D gene is named only where the DNA matches it firmly. Clone size is stated in some rows and not others, as once, few, many or a class when expanded.

cdr3_length j_call d_call clone_size v_call cdr3_nt cdr3_aa
15 TRBJ1-2 TRBD1 - TRBV27 TGTGCCAGCAGTAGAGCCGACAGGGGGGTCGGTGGCTACACCTTC CASSRADRGVGGYTF
14 TRBJ2-6 - - TRBV2 TGTGCCAGCAGCGGGACACCTGGGGCCAACGTCCTGACTTTC CASSGTPGANVLTF
16 TRBJ2-3 TRBD2 - TRBV15 TGTGCCACCAGCAGAGAGCGGGGGGCTGGCACAGATACGCAGTATTTT CATSRERGAGTDTQYF
13 TRBJ2-2 TRBD2 many TRBV29-1 TGCAGCGTAGCGGGGGGGTTAACCGGGGAGCTGTTTTTT CSVAGGLTGELFF
15 TRBJ2-1 - - TRBV19 TGTGCCAGTACACAATCTAGGGGCATCTACAATGAGCAGTTCTTC CASTQSRGIYNEQFF
14 TRBJ2-5 - once TRBV2 TGTGCCAGCAGTGAAGCGCTTCGGGTGGAGACCCAGTACTTC CASSEALRVETQYF
15 TRBJ2-7 - once TRBV30 TGTGCCTGGACCAAAGGCGCAGGGGGGAGGTACGAGCAGTACTTC CAWTKGAGGRYEQYF
14 TRBJ1-5 - - TRBV10-3 TGTGCCATCAGTCCCTCCGGAGGGGATCAGCCCCAGCATTTT CAISPSGGDQPQHF
14 TRBJ1-1 - - TRBV27 TGTGCCAGCAGATCTCTAACAGAGAACACTGAAGCTTTCTTT CASRSLTENTEAFF
14 TRBJ2-6 - - TRBV3-1/TRBV3-2 TGTGCCAGCAGCCAAGGAGGGGGGGCCAACGTCCTGACTTTC CASSQGGGANVLTF
13 TRBJ1-2 - - TRBV12-3/TRBV12-4 TGTGCCAGCAGTTTAGCGGTCCGGGGGGGCTACACCTTC CASSLAVRGGYTF
14 TRBJ1-1 - few TRBV29-1 TGCAGCGTGCTTTATCCCAGGGGGAACACTGAAGCTTTCTTT CSVLYPRGNTEAFF
14 TRBJ2-2 TRBD1 - TRBV5-1 TGCGCCAGCAGCTATGGACAGGACATCGGGGAGCTGTTTTTT CASSYGQDIGELFF
15 TRBJ1-3 TRBD1 few TRBV6-2/TRBV6-3 TGTGCCAGCAGTCCCACAGGGGGCTTTGGAAACACCATATATTTT CASSPTGGFGNTIYF